The 13 T cell receptor beta chains given below trace back to one sample, sequenced in a study of T cells after yellow fever vaccination. TCRdb called the 5' RACE reads again in MiXCR, with one record for every CDR3 protein. The repertoire holds a few hundred thousand distinct CDR3 sequences, with roughly 6.3% as singletons. This material consisted of CD4+ T cells sorted from PBMCs, taken on the day of the yellow fever booster vaccination. The source of these receptors is a man between 25 and 39 years old who received the YFV17D yellow fever vaccine.

This clonotype showed up just a few times. The chain links TRBV10-2 to TRBJ2-5; D gene uncertain. V was clipped by 5 bases and J by 4 bases, with 14 bases between them. Germline V gives CDR1 WSHSY, CDR2 SAAADI. The CDR3 covers 14 residues. Written as DNA, the CDR3 is TGCGCCAGCAGTCCATCCGGACGGGTAGAGACCCAGTACTTC. Protein product: CASSPSGRVETQYF.

Only a few counts were recorded for this clonotype. This chain joins TRBV18 and TRBJ2-1; TRBD2 aligns across 15 bases. V dropped 1 base and J dropped 0; count of bases not matched to a gene: 7. CDR1 is KGHSH, CDR2 LQKENI, per germline. This CDR3 region has 20 residues. CDR3 region: CASSPREGLAGGSSYNEQFF. CDR3 nucleotide sequence: TGTGCCAGCTCACCACGGGAGGGACTAGCGGGAGGATCCTCCTACAATGAGCAGTTCTTC.

This clonotype has just a few counts. This sequence joins TRBV7-2 and TRBJ2-5; 8 nucleotides line up with TRBD2. The CDR3 covers 15 residues. Germline CDR1 reads SGHTA; CDR2 reads FQGNSA. J was trimmed by 5 bases and V by 6 bases; bases with no gene match: 11. CDR3 in amino acids: CASSAPGAGVETQYF. The CDR3 DNA sequence: TGTGCCAGCAGTGCTCCCGGAGCGGGAGTGGAGACCCAGTACTTC.

The sample holds many counts of this clonotype. The V and J genes are TRBV2 and TRBJ2-1, with 8 nucleotides matching TRBD2. This CDR3 is built from 16 residues. V trimming: 2 bases; J trimming: 8 bases; junction bases outside the gene matches: 11. Germline CDR1 is SNHLY and CDR2 is FYNNEI. The CDR3 loop reads CASSESLAGVIDEQFF. As DNA, the CDR3 is TGTGCCAGCAGTGAATCCCTAGCGGGTGTCATCGATGAGCAGTTCTTC. The full variable domain, completed using reference TRBV2 and TRBJ2-1, is EPEVTQTPSHQVTQMGQEVILRCVPISNHLYFYWYRQILGQKVEFLVSFYNNEISEKSEIFDDQFSVERPDGSNFTLKIRSTKLEDSAMYFCASSESLAGVIDEQFFGPGTRLTVL.

The sample holds a few counts of this clonotype. The genes are TRBV14 and TRBJ2-1; D not resolved. The CDR3 has 13 residues. V dropped 5 bases and J dropped 10 bases, with 15 bases sitting between them. In germline, CDR1 is SGHDN, CDR2 FVKESK. CDR3 sequence reads: CASSVFEPSEQFF. As DNA, the CDR3 is TGTGCCAGCAGCGTCTTTGAGCCGTCGGAGCAGTTCTTC.

This clonotype was observed many times. The chain uses TRBV7-2 and TRBJ2-1, with D uncertain. The CDR3 loop spans 11 amino acids. CDR1 is SGHTA and CDR2 is FQGNSA in the germline V gene. Trimming cost V 5 bases and J 6 bases, with 5 bases left between them. CDR3 nucleotides: TGTGCCAGCAGCCCTACCAATGAGCAGTTCTTC. It yields the protein CASSPTNEQFF.

This clonotype was seen only a few times. This rearrangement joins TRBV12-3 or TRBV12-4 to TRBJ1-6; tentatively, D is TRBD1 (6 bases). V was pared by 5 bases and J by 8 bases, with 16 bases between. This CDR3 is 15 amino acids long. The CDR3 loop reads CASSPRGGRDSPLHF. The CDR3 DNA follows: TGTGCCAGCAGTCCACGGGGGGGGCGAGATTCACCCCTCCACTTT.

The rearrangement joins TRBV5-1 to TRBJ2-5; D gene uncertain. The CDR3 has 14 amino acids. The V and J ends lost 0 bases and 0 bases respectively, with 6 bases between them. Germline lookup yields CDR1 SGHRS and CDR2 YFSETQ. CDR3 DNA sequence: TGCGCCAGCAGCTTGGGTGCCTACCAAGAGACCCAGTACTTC. It encodes CASSLGAYQETQYF.

Ten or more counts support this clonotype. CDR3: CASSVNRLGSSTEAFF. In DNA form, the CDR3 reads TGTGCCAGCTCCGTGAACCGGTTGGGTTCTAGCACTGAAGCTTTCTTT. V usage is TRBV18 and J usage is TRBJ1-1; D is ambiguous. The CDR3 contains 16 residues. V lost 6 bases to trimming and J lost 4 bases, with 21 bases between them. Germline CDR1 KGHSH, CDR2 LQKENI.

This clonotype has ten or more counts. V is TRBV19 and J is TRBJ2-5; no clear D gene. From germline, CDR1 is LNHDA and CDR2 SQIVND (reference sequence). The CDR3 runs 12 residues. Trimming took 5 bases from V and 5 from J, leaving 9 bases between them. The CDR3, as DNA: TGTGCCAGTAGTTCCGACCGGGAGACCCAGTACTTC. Its protein product is CASSSDRETQYF.

This clonotype was found a few times. The chain carries TRBV20-1 and TRBJ2-1, with 11 bases matching TRBD2. There are 18 residues in the CDR3. CDR1 and CDR2 (germline): DFQATT, SNEGSKA (reference sequence). The V segment lost 4 bases and the J segment 7 bases; nucleotides outside the gene matches: 18. This CDR3 reads CSAKGILAGVALANEQFF. For the CDR3, the DNA is TGCAGTGCTAAGGGGATACTAGCGGGAGTTGCGTTAGCAAATGAGCAGTTCTTC.

The chain joins TRBV10-3 to TRBJ2-5; no definite D call. V lost 0 bases and J 0 bases, leaving 11 bases between the germline ends. The CDR3 is 16 amino acids. Germline CDR1 reads ENHRY; CDR2 reads SYGVKD. The CDR3, as DNA: TGTGCCATCAGTGAGTCCCCCACAAAGTACCAAGAGACCCAGTACTTC. It yields the protein CAISESPTKYQETQYF.

The CDR3 DNA reads TGTGCCAGCAAAGGGAGGCAGGGCGACCATCAGCCCCAGCATTTT. Translated: CASKGRQGDHQPQHF. V usage is TRBV19 and J usage is TRBJ1-5; D might be TRBD1 (5 bases). V was cut by 9 bases and J by 5 bases, with 20 bases left in between. Germline CDR1 LNHDA, CDR2 SQIVND (reference sequence). The CDR3 spans 15 residues. Combining the CDR3 with reference TRBV19 and TRBJ1-5 gives the whole variable domain DGGITQSPKYLFRKEGQNVTLSCEQNLNHDAMYWYRQDPGQGLRLIYYSQIVNDFQKGDIAEGYSVSREKKESFPLTVTSAQKNPTAFYLCASKGRQGDHQPQHFGDGTRLSIL.